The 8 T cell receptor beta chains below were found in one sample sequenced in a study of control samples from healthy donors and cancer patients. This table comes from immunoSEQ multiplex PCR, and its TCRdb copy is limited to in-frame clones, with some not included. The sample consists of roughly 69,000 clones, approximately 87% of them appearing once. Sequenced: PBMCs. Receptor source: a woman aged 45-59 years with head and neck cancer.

As DNA, the CDR3 is TGTGCCAGTAGTTCCCAGGCATCCCGGGGGGGCGCAAGCTACGAGCAGTACTTC. Its protein product is CASSSQASRGGASYEQYF. The rearrangement links TRBV19 to TRBJ2-7; 8 bases fit TRBD2. CDR3 length equals 18 residues. The germline gives CDR1 LNHDA, CDR2 SQIVND (reference sequence). With 5 bases clipped from V and 3 bases from J, the junction kept 18 bases outside the gene matches.

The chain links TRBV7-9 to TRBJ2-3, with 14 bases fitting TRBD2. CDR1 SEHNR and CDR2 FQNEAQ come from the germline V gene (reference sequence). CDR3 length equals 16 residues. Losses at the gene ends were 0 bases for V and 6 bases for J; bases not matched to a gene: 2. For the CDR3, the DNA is TGTGCCAGCAGCTTAGCGACTAGCGGGGGGGCGGATACGCAGTATTTT. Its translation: CASSLATSGGADTQYF.

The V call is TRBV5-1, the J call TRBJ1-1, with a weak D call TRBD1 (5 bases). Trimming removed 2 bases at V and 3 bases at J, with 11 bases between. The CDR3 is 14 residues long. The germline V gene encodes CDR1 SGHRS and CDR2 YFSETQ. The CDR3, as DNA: TGCGCCAGCAGCTTTGCGGGGCGGGACACTGAAGCTTTCTTT. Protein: CASSFAGRDTEAFF.

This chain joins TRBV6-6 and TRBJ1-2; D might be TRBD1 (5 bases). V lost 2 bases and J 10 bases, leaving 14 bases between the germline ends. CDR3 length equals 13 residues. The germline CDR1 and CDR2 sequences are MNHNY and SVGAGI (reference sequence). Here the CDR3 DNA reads TGTGCCAGCAGTTACGGGGGGGAGACTGACTACACCTTC. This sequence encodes CASSYGGETDYTF.

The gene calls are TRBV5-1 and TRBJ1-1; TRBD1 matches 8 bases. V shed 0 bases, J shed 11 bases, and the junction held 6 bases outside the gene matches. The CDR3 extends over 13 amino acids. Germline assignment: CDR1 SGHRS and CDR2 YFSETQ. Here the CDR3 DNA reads TGCGCCAGCAGCTTGGGAGGGGACAGGCCCGCTTTCTTT. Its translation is CASSLGGDRPAFF.

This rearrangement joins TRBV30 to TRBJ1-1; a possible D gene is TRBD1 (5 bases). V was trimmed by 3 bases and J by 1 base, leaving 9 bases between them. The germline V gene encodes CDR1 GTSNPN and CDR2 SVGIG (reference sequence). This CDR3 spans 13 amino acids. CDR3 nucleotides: TGTGCCTGGAGCCATACAGGGAACACTGAAGCTTTCTTT. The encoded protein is CAWSHTGNTEAFF.

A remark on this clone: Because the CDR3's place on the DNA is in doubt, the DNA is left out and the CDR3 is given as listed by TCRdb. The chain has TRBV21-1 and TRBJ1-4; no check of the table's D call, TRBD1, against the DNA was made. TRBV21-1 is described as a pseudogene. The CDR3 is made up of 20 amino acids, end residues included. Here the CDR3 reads CASSMGAVGTGINSGEKLFF.

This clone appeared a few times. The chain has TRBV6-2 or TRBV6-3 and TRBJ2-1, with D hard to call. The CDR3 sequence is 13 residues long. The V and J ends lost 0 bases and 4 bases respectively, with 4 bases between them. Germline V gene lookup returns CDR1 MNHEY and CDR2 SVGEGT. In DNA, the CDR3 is TGTGCCAGCAGTTACTCGGGTTACAATGAGCAGTTCTTC. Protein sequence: CASSYSGYNEQFF.